The clone carrying this T cell receptor beta chain showed up many times. Its antigen remains unidentified. The sample originates from a study of T cells in Graves' hyperthyroidism and ophthalmopathy. Study-wide context: Sampling of peripheral blood happened at initial diagnosis, prior to any treatment.

Study-level results: The majority of expanded thyroid clonotypes above 0.001 also appeared in blood.

V was clipped by 0 bases and J by 1 base, with 9 bases between them. This CDR3 has 14 residues. The germline CDR1 and CDR2 sequences are GTSNPN and SVGIG (reference sequence). Researchers amplified the TCR beta CDR3 regions from RNA transcripts. The HTBI primer set drove a first-round RT-PCR of the TCR CDR3. One entry per CDR3 protein results from TCRdb running MiXCR on the multiplex PCR reads. The sample shows fewer than 650,000 distinct CDR3 sequences, over 12% of them seen only once. Researchers barred patients who had uncontrolled infection, other autoimmune disease, pregnancy or lactation. Out of approximately 9.9 ml of fresh peripheral blood came the PBMCs.

This clonotype was sampled from a woman aged 40 to 50 with Graves' ophthalmopathy. Sequences were obtained from blood. J is TRBJ1-1 and V is TRBV30; TRBD1 might be the D (5 bases). CDR3 in amino acids: CAWSVETANTEAFF. CDR3 sequence (DNA): TGTGCCTGGAGTGTCGAGACAGCGAACACTGAAGCTTTCTTT.